The TCR beta chain described here comes from a study of Ad26.COV2.S vaccination and SARS-CoV-2 variants. Study details: As a participant in COV1001, the donor was in the Ad26.COV2.S trial arm. Intramuscular Ad26.COV2.S at 5x10^10 or 1x10^11 viral particles.

Documented treatment: roughly 19 received Ad26.COV2.S at low or high dose, single or two shots; 5 received placebo; per-sample allocation not given. Day 63 after the first vaccine or placebo injection was the time point for sampling. The germline V and J ends were trimmed by 5 bases and 5 bases, with 16 bases remaining between them. CDR1 SGHTA and CDR2 FQGNSA come from the germline V gene. The CDR3 length is 14 residues. Whole-study results and caveats: Reportedly, spike-specific CD8+ and CD4+ T cell responses achieved substantial breadth once vaccination had taken place. People who got the vaccine had more spike-specific TCR breadth than people who got placebo.

Notes on this clone: Its antigen is not known.

Sequencing was performed with immunoSEQ multiplex PCR; in TCRdb, only in-frame clones are kept and a portion is missing. The data contain 430,000 or so clones, about 88% of them singletons. The sequencing used peripheral blood, collected in a trial of Ad26.COV2.S vaccine versus placebo. The receptor's source is a person aged 18-65 years who received the Ad26.COV2.S COVID-19 vaccine or a placebo. This chain links TRBV7-2 with TRBJ2-7, with D unresolved. DNA of the CDR3: TGTGCCAGCAGCCCTCGAAGACGATCGGACGAGCAGTACTTC. Amino acid sequence: CASSPRRRSDEQYF.